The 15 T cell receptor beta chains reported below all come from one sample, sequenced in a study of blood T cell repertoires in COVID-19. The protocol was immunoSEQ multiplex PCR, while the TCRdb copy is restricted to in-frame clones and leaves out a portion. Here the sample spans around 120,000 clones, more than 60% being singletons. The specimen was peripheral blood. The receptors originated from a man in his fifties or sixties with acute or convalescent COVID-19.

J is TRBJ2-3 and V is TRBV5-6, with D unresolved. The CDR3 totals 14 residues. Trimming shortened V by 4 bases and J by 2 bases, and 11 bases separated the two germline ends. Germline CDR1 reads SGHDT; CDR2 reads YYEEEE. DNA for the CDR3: TGTGCCAGCAGCAAGACACTGACCACAGATACGCAGTATTTT. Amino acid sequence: CASSKTLTTDTQYF. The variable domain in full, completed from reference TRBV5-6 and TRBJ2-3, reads DAGVTQSPTHLIKTRGQQVTLRCSPKSGHDTVSWYQQALGQGPQFIFQYYEEEERQRGNFPDRFSGHQFPNYSSELNVNALLLGDSALYLCASSKTLTTDTQYFGPGTRLTVL.

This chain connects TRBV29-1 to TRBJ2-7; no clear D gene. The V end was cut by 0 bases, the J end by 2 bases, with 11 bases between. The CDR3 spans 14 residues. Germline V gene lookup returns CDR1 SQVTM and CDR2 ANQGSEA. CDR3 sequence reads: CSVEDGNIPYEQYF. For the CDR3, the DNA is TGCAGCGTTGAAGATGGTAACATCCCCTACGAGCAGTACTTC.

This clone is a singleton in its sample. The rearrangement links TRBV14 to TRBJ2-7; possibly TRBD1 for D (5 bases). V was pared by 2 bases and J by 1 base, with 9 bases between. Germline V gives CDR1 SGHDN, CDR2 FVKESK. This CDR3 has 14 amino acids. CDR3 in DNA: TGTGCCAGCAGCCAAAGGGGCGGATCCTACGAGCAGTACTTC. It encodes CASSQRGGSYEQYF.

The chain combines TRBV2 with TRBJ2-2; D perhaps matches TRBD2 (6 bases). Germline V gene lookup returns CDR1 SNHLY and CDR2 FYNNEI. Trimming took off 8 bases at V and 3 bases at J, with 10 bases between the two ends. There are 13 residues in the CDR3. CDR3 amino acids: CASQGLDTGELFF. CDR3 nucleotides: TGTGCCAGCCAGGGACTTGACACCGGGGAGCTGTTTTTT.

In DNA, the CDR3 is TGTGCCAGCAATACCAAGGACAGTCAAGGTTCACCCCTCCACTTT. Encoded protein: CASNTKDSQGSPLHF. The chain links TRBV2 to TRBJ1-6, with a weak D call TRBD1 (6 bases). This CDR3 contains 15 residues. Germline assignment: CDR1 SNHLY and CDR2 FYNNEI. The germline V and J ends were trimmed by 7 bases and 9 bases, with 19 bases remaining between them.

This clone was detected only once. CDR3 in amino acids: CASSLGGYTDTQYF. DNA of the CDR3: TGTGCCAGCAGCTTAGGAGGGTACACAGATACGCAGTATTTT. The rearrangement uses TRBV7-2 and TRBJ2-3; maybe TRBD2 (5 bases). V was cut by 1 base and J by 2 bases, with 7 bases left in between. Germline CDR1 SGHTA, CDR2 FQGNSA. This CDR3 region has 14 residues.

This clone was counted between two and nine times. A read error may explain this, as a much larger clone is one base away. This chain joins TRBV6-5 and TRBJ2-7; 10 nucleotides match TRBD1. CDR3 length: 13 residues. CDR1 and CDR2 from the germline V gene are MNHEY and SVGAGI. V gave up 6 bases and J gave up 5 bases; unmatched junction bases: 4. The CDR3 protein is CASSRDRGHEQYF. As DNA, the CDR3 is TGTGCCAGCAGCCGGGACAGGGGTCACGAGCAGTACTTC.

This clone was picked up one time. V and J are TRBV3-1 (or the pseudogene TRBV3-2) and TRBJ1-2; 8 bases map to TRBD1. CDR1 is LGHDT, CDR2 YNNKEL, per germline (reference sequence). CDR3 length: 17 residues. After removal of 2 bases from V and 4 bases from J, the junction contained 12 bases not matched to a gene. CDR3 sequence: CASSQSPGWTGSYGYTF. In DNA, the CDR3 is TGTGCCAGCAGCCAATCCCCCGGGTGGACAGGGTCCTATGGCTACACCTTC.

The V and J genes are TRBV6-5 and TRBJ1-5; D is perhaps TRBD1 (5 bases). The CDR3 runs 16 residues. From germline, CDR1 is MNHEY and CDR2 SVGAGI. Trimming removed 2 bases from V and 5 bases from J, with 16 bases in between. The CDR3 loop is CASSYQTGAGDQPQHF. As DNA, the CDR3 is TGTGCCAGCAGTTACCAAACAGGTGCCGGTGATCAGCCCCAGCATTTT.

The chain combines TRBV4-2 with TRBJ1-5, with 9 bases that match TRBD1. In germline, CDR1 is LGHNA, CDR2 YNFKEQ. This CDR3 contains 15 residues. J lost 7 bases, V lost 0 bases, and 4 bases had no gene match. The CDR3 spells CASSQDLQGAQPQHF. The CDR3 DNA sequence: TGTGCCAGCAGCCAAGACCTACAGGGGGCACAGCCCCAGCATTTT.

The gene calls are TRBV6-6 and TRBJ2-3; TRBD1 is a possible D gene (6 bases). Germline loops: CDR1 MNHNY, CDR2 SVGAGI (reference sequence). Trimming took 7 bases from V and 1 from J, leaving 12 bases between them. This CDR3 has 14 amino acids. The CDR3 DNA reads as TGTGCCAGCATCCCGGCAGGGGGCACAGATACGCAGTATTTT. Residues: CASIPAGGTDTQYF.

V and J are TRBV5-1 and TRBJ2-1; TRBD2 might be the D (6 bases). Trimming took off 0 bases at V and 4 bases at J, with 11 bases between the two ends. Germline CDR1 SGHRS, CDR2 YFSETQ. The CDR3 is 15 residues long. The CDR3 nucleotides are TGCGCCAGCAGCTTGGACGGGAGTGGTTACAATGAGCAGTTCTTC. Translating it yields CASSLDGSGYNEQFF. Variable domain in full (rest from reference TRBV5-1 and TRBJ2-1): KAGVTQTPRYLIKTRGQQVTLSCSPISGHRSVSWYQQTPGQGLQFLFEYFSETQRNKGNFPGRFSGRQFSNSRSEMNVSTLELGDSALYLCASSLDGSGYNEQFFGPGTRLTVL.

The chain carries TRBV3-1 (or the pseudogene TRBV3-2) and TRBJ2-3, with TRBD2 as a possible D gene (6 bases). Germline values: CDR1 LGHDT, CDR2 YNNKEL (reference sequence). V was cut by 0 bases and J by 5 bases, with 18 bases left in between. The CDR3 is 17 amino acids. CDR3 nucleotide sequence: TGTGCCAGCAGCCAAGATAACGGAGCGGGCTCGGGAGATACGCAGTATTTT. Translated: CASSQDNGAGSGDTQYF.

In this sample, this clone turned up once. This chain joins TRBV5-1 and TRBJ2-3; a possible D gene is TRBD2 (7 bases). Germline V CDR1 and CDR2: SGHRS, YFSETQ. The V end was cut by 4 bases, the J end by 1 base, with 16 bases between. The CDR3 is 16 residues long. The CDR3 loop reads CASSARGAGRTDTQYF. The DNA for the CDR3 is TGCGCCAGCAGCGCCCGGGGGGCGGGACGCACAGATACGCAGTATTTT.

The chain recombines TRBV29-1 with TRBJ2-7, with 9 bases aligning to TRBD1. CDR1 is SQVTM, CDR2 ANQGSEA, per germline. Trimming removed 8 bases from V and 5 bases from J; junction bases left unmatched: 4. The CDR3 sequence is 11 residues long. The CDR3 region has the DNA TGCAGCTCGGGACAGGGAAACGAGCAGTACTTC. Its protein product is CSSGQGNEQYF.